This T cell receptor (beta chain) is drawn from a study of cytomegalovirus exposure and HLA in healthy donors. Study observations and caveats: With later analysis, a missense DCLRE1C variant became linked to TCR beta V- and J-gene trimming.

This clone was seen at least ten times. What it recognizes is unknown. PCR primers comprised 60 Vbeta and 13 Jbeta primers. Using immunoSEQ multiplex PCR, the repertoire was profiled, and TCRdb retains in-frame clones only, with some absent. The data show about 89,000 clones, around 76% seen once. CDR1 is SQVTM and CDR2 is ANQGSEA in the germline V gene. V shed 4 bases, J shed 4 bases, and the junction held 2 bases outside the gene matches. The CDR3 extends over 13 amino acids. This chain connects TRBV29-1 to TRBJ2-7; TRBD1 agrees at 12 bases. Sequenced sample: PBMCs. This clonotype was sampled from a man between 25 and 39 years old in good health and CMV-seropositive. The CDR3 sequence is CSVGDRGPYEQYF. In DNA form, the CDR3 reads TGCAGCGTTGGGGACAGGGGGCCGTACGAGCAGTACTTC.